These 8 T cell receptor beta chains originate from one sample sequenced in a study of T cells in Graves' hyperthyroidism and ophthalmopathy. Amplification targeted TCR beta CDR3 regions from RNA transcripts. The TCR CDR3 first-round RT-PCR relied on the HTBI primer set. TCRdb processed the multiplex PCR reads anew with MiXCR; each CDR3 protein has one entry. The sample has 350,000 to 450,000 distinct CDR3 sequences, roughly 14% seen once. Input material: blood. These receptors originate from a woman aged 55-70 years with Graves' hyperthyroidism.

The J gene is TRBJ1-6, the V gene TRBV5-1, with 9 bases aligning to TRBD1. Trimming took 4 bases from V and 8 from J; bases not matched to a gene: 10. The CDR3 totals 16 residues. Germline V CDR1 and CDR2: SGHRS, YFSETQ. CDR3 bases: TGCGCCAGCAGCGCTACTACAGGGGGCAGGGATTCACCCCTCCACTTT. Translation gives CASSATTGGRDSPLHF.

Ten or more counts support this clonotype. J is TRBJ2-5 and V is TRBV3-1; TRBD1 might be the D (6 bases). Trimming cost V 3 bases and J 5 bases, with 16 bases left between them. The CDR3 is 15 residues long. The germline V gene has CDR1 LGHDT and CDR2 YNNKEL (reference sequence). CDR3 sequence: CASSQLAGVAETQYF. The CDR3 nucleotides read TGTGCCAGCAGCCAGCTCGCAGGGGTCGCGGAGACCCAGTACTTC.

At least ten counts were recorded for this clonotype. The V and J genes are TRBV5-1 and TRBJ1-1, with D hard to call. V gave up 5 bases and J gave up 5 bases, with 13 bases separating them. Germline V lookup: CDR1 SGHRS, CDR2 YFSETQ. CDR3 size: 13 residues. CDR3 sequence (DNA): TGCGCCAGCAGAATCGATACGGGGACTGAAGCTTTCTTT. Translated, it gives CASRIDTGTEAFF.

This clonotype showed up many times. This rearrangement joins TRBV2 to TRBJ2-1, with 7 positions matching TRBD2. The CDR3 consists of 15 residues. The V and J ends lost 3 bases and 4 bases, in that order; junction bases with no gene match: 6. Germline values: CDR1 SNHLY, CDR2 FYNNEI. Written as DNA, the CDR3 is TGTGCCAGCAGTGACGGCGGGAGTAGGTACAATGAGCAGTTCTTC. The encoded protein is CASSDGGSRYNEQFF.

This clonotype was recorded many times. This rearrangement joins TRBV4-2 to TRBJ1-2; D is uncertain. This CDR3 spans 15 amino acids. The V end lost 0 bases, the J end lost 3 bases, and 11 bases lay between the germline ends. Germline V gene lookup returns CDR1 LGHNA and CDR2 YNFKEQ. CDR3 sequence (DNA): TGTGCCAGCAGCCAAGAGGTCAGCAGCGACTATGGCTACACCTTC. Its translation: CASSQEVSSDYGYTF.

This clonotype was recorded at least ten times. The chain is built from TRBV30 and TRBJ2-1; D not certain. Germline V gives CDR1 GTSNPN, CDR2 SVGIG (reference sequence). Trimming stripped 3 bases from V and 9 bases from J, with 12 bases between. The CDR3 contains 12 residues. This chain's CDR3 is CAWRVRVGEQFF. CDR3 DNA sequence: TGTGCCTGGAGAGTACGGGTAGGTGAGCAGTTCTTC.

There are many counts of this clonotype. The rearrangement links TRBV12-3 or TRBV12-4 to TRBJ1-4, with D hard to call. Trimming pared 2 bases from V and 8 bases from J, leaving 9 bases between. The CDR3 totals 13 residues. CDR3: CASSLRAREKLFF. The CDR3 DNA sequence: TGTGCCAGCAGTTTAAGGGCACGGGAAAAACTGTTTTTT.

This clonotype showed up many times. The chain links TRBV12-3 or TRBV12-4 to TRBJ2-1; 16 nucleotides align to TRBD2. V lost 7 bases to trimming and J lost 7 bases; unmatched junction nucleotides: 13. The CDR3 has 18 amino acids. The CDR3 DNA reads TGTGCCAGCACCCTATCCCCGGGACTAGCGGGAGGGACTAATGAGCAGTTCTTC. Its protein is CASTLSPGLAGGTNEQFF.